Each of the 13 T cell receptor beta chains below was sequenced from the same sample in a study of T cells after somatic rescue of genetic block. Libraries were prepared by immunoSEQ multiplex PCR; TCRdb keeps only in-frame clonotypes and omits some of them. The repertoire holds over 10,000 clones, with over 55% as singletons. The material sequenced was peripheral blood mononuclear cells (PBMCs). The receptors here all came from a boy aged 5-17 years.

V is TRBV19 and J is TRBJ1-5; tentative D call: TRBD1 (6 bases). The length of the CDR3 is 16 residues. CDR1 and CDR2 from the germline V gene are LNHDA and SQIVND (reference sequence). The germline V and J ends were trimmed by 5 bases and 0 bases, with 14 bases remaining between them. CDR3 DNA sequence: TGTGCCAGTAGTCTCGGGACACCCCATAGCAATCAGCCCCAGCATTTT. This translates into CASSLGTPHSNQPQHF.

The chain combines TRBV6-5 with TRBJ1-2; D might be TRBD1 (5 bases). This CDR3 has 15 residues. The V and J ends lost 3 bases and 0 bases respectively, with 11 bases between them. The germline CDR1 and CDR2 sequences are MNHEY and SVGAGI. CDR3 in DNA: TGTGCCAGCAGTTATTTAGGGACGCCTAACTATGGCTACACCTTC. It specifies CASSYLGTPNYGYTF.

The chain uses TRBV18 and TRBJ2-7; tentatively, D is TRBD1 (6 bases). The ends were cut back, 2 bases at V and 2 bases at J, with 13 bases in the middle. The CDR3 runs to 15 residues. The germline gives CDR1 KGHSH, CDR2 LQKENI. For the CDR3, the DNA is TGTGCCAGCTCACCAACCCGGGACACCACCTACGAGCAGTACTTC. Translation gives CASSPTRDTTYEQYF.

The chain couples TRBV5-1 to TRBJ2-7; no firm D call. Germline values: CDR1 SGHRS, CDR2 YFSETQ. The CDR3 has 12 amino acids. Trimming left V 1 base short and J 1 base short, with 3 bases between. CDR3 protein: CASSLTSYEQYF. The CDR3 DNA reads TGCGCCAGCAGCTTGACGTCCTACGAGCAGTACTTC.

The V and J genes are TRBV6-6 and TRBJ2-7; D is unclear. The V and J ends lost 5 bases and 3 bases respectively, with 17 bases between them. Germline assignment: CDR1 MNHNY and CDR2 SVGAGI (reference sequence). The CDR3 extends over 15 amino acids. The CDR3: CASSDGSFRLYEQYF. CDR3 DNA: TGTGCCAGCAGTGACGGATCCTTCCGCCTCTACGAGCAGTACTTC.

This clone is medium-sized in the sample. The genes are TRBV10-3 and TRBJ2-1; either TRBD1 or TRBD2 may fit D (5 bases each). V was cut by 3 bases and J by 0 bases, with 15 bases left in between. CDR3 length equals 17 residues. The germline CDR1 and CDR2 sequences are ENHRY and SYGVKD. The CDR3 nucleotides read TGTGCCATCAGTGATCCCCCGGGACGGGGCTCCTACAATGAGCAGTTCTTC. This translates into CAISDPPGRGSYNEQFF.

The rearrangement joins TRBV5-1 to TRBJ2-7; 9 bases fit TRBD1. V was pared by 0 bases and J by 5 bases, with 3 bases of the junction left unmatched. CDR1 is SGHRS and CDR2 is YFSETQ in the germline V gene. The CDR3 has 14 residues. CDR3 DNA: TGCGCCAGCAGCTTGGGGACAGGGGTTAACGAGCAGTACTTC. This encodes CASSLGTGVNEQYF.

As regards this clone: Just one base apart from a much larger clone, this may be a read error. CDR3 residues: CAWSVLAEVTDTQYF. The CDR3 bases are TGTGCCTGGAGTGTATTAGCGGAAGTTACAGATACGCAGTATTTT. This chain joins TRBV30 and TRBJ2-3, with a tentative D call TRBD2 (6 bases). The V end was cut by 0 bases, the J end by 3 bases, with 13 bases between. Germline CDR1 and CDR2: GTSNPN and SVGIG (reference sequence). This CDR3 is 15 amino acids long. The whole variable domain, remainder taken from reference TRBV30 and TRBJ2-3, is SQTIHQWPATLVQPVGSPLSLECTVEGTSNPNLYWYRQAAGRGLQLLFYSVGIGQISSEVPQNLSASRPQDRQFILSSKKLLLSDSGFYLCAWSVLAEVTDTQYFGPGTRLTVL.

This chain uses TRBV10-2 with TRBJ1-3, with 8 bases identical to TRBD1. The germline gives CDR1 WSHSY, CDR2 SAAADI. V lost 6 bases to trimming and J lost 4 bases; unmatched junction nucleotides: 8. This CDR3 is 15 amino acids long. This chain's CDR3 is CASSLTGDQGNTIYF. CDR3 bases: TGCGCCAGCAGCTTGACAGGGGACCAGGGAAACACCATATATTTT.

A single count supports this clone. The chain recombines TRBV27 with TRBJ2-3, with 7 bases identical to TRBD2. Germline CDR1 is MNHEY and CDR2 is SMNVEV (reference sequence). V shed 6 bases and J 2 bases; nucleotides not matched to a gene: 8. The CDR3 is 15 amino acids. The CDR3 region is CASSSTSSLTDTQYF. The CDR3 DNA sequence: TGTGCCAGCAGCTCGACTAGCTCCCTCACAGATACGCAGTATTTT.

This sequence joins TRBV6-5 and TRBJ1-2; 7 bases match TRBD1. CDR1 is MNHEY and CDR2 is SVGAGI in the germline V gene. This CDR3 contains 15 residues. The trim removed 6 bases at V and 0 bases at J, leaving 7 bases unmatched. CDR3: CASSPLQGANYGYTF. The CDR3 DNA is TGTGCCAGCAGCCCTCTCCAGGGGGCTAACTATGGCTACACCTTC.

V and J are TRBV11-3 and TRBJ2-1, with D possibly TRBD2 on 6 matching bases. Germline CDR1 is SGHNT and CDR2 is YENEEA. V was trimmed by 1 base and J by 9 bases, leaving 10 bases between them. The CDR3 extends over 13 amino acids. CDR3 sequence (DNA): TGTGCCAGCAGCTTAGCGGGAGCAGCTGAGCAGTTCTTC. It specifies CASSLAGAAEQFF.

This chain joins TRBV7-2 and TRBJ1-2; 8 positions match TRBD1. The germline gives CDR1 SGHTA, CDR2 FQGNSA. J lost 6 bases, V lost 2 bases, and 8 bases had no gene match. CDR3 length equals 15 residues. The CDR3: CASSLRGQGANGYTF. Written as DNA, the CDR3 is TGTGCCAGCAGCTTACGGGGGCAGGGGGCTAATGGCTACACCTTC.